The T cell receptor (beta chain) under discussion was sequenced for a study of blood T cell repertoires in COVID-19. Looking at the study overall: T cells, B-cell-depleted T cells, or PBMCs provided the cDNA or gDNA that served as material.

TCRdb's table, derived via immunoSEQ multiplex PCR, lists solely in-frame clones and lacks some. The sample carries under 200,000 clones, roughly 80% recorded once. This CDR3 contains 15 residues. V shed 4 bases and J 4 bases; nucleotides not matched to a gene: 5. The germline gives CDR1 LNHDA, CDR2 SQIVND (reference sequence). Those who participated ranged in age from roughly 18 to 90 years and resided in 24 US areas. The chain carries TRBV19 and TRBJ2-3, with TRBD2 identical over 10 bases. The sample taken for sequencing was PBMCs or T cells enriched from blood (not recorded which). This clonotype was sampled from a woman in her forties with acute COVID-19. In DNA, the CDR3 is TGTGCCAGTAGTAAACTAGCGGGAAGTTCAGATACGCAGTATTTT. Encoded protein: CASSKLAGSSDTQYF.